This TCR beta chain is from a study of CD8 T cells in Susac syndrome. Overall study results and limits: The study's TCR sequencing and HLA analysis covered a relatively small number of individuals, and the study acknowledged this.

The RNA, about 0.45 to 1 ug, was put through reverse transcription using random hexamers. Amplification of the TCR beta CDR3 was carried out by immunoSEQ multiplex PCR, which spanned a total of 54 Vbeta and 13 Jbeta segments. Via MiXCR, TCRdb re-called the immunoSEQ multiplex PCR reads, giving one row per CDR3 protein. The sample has roughly 130,000 distinct CDR3 sequences; 90% to 95% are singletons. A word on this clonotype: What it binds is unknown.

Sequencing of TCR beta was undertaken in CD8+ and CD4+ T cells derived from blood. FACS was used to enrich TEMRA cells, whereas the CD8+ and CD4+ T cells were obtained by negative isolation. Germline loops: CDR1 SGHRS, CDR2 YFSETQ. The CDR3 is made up of 15 amino acids. V dropped 3 bases and J dropped 2 bases, with 14 bases sitting between them. The sample consisted of CD4+ T cells from PBMCs. The sequence derives from a human donor with multiple sclerosis. The J gene is TRBJ1-1, the V gene TRBV5-1; a possible D gene is TRBD1 (5 bases). The CDR3 DNA follows: TGCGCCAGCAGCTCGACAGCCGATCCTAACACTGAAGCTTTCTTT. As protein: CASSSTADPNTEAFF. The whole variable domain, remainder taken from reference TRBV5-1 and TRBJ1-1, is KAGVTQTPRYLIKTRGQQVTLSCSPISGHRSVSWYQQTPGQGLQFLFEYFSETQRNKGNFPGRFSGRQFSNSRSEMNVSTLELGDSALYLCASSSTADPNTEAFFGQGTRLTVV.